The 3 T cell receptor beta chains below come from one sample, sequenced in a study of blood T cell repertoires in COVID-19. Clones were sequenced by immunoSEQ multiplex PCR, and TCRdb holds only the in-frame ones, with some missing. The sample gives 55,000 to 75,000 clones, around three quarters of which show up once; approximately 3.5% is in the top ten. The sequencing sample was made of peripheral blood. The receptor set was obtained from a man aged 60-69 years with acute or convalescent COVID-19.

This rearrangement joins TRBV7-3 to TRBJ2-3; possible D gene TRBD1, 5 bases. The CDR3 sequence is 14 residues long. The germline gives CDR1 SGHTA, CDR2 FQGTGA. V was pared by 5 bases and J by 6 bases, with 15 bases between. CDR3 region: CASSQGVLSDTQYF. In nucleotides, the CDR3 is TGTGCCAGCAGCCAAGGGGTCCTCTCCGATACGCAGTATTTT. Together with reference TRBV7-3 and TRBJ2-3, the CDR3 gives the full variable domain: GAGVSQTPSNKVTEKGKYVELRCDPISGHTALYWYRQSLGQGPEFLIYFQGTGAADDSGLPNDRFFAVRPEGSVSTLKIQRTERGDSAVYLCASSQGVLSDTQYFGPGTRLTVL.

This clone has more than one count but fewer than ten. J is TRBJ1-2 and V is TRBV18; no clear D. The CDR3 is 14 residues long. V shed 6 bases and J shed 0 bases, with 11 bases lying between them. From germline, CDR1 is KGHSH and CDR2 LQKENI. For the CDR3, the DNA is TGTGCCAGCTCCGGGGATGTAGCTAACTATGGCTACACCTTC. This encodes CASSGDVANYGYTF.

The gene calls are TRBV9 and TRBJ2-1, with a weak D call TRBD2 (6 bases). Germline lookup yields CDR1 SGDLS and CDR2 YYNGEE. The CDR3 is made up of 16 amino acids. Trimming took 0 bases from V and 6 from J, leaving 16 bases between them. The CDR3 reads CASSVGGTGLGNEQFF. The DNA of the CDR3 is TGTGCCAGCAGCGTAGGCGGGACGGGACTTGGCAATGAGCAGTTCTTC.